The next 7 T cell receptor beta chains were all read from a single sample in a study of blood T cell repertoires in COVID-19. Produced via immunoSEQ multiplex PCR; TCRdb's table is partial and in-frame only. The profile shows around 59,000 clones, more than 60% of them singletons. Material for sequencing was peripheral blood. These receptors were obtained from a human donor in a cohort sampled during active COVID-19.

The CDR3 DNA reads TGTGCCAGCACTCGGTATAAGGGGGGGGACTATGGCTACACCTTC. Translated: CASTRYKGGDYGYTF. This chain links TRBV27 with TRBJ1-2; maybe TRBD1 (6 bases). The length of the CDR3 is 15 residues. Germline CDR1 MNHEY, CDR2 SMNVEV (reference sequence). The V end lost 7 bases, the J end lost 3 bases, and 18 bases lay between the germline ends.

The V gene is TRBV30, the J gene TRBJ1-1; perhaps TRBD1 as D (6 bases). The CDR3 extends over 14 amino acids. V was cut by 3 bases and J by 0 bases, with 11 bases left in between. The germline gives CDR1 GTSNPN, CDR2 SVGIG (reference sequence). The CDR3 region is CAWREDSMNTEAFF. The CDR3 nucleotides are TGTGCCTGGAGGGAGGACAGCATGAACACTGAAGCTTTCTTT.

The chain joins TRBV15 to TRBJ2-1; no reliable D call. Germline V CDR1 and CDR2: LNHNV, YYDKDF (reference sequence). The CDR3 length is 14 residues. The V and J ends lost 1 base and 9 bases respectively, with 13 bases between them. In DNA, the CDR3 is TGTGCCACCAGCAGAGGGGTGGAGTCGGCTGAGCAGTTCTTC. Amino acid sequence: CATSRGVESAEQFF.

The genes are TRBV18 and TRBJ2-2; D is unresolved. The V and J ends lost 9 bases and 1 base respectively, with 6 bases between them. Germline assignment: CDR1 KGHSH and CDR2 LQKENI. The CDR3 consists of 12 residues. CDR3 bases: TGTGCCAGTTATCTGAACACCGGGGAGCTGTTTTTT. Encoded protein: CASYLNTGELFF.

The CDR3 sequence: CASSGAGRNTGELFF. CDR3 bases: TGTGCCAGCAGCGGCGCGGGACGGAACACCGGGGAGCTGTTTTTT. The V gene is TRBV5-4, the J gene TRBJ2-2; a possible D gene is TRBD2 (6 bases). Trimming took 4 bases from V and 1 from J, leaving 11 bases between them. The CDR3 loop spans 15 amino acids. The V gene's germline CDR1 is SGHNT and CDR2 YYREEE (reference sequence).

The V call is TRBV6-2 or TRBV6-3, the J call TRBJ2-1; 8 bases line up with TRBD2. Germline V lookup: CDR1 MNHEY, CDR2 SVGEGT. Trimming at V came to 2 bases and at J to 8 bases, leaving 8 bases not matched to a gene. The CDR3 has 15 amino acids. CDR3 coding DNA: TGTGCCAGCAGTTACCGGGGGGGAGGGCGCGATGAGCAGTTCTTC. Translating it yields CASSYRGGGRDEQFF.

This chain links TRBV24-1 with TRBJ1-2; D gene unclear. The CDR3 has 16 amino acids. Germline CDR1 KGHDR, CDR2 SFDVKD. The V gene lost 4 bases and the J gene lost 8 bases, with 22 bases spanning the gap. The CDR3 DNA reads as TGTGCCACCAGTGACCCTCGACACGACGTAGGAGGAGGCTACACCTTC. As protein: CATSDPRHDVGGGYTF.